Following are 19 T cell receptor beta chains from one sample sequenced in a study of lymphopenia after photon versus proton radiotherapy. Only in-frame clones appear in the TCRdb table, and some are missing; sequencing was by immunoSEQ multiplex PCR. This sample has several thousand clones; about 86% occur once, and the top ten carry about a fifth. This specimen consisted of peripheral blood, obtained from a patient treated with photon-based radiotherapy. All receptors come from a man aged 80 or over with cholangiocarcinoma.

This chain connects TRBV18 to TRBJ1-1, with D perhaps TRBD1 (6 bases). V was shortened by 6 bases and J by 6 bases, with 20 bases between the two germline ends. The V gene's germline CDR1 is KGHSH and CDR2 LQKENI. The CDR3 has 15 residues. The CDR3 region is CASSRGGHEISEAFF. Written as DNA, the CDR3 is TGTGCCAGCTCCCGGGGGGGGCACGAAATTTCTGAAGCTTTCTTT.

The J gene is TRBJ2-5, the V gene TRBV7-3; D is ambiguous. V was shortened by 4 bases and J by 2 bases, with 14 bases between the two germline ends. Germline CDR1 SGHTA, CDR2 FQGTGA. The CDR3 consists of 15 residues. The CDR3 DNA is TGTGCCAGCAGCTCAACCGGACGTCCACAAGAGACCCAGTACTTC. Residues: CASSSTGRPQETQYF.

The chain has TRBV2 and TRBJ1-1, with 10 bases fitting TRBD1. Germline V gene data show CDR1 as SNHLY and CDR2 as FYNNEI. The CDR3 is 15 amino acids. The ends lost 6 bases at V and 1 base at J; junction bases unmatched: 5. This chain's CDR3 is CASRGDRGRNTEAFF. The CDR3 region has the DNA TGTGCCAGCAGGGGTGACAGGGGGCGGAACACTGAAGCTTTCTTT. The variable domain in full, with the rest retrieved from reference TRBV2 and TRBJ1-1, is EPEVTQTPSHQVTQMGQEVILRCVPISNHLYFYWYRQILGQKVEFLVSFYNNEISEKSEIFDDQFSVERPDGSNFTLKIRSTKLEDSAMYFCASRGDRGRNTEAFFGQGTRLTVV.

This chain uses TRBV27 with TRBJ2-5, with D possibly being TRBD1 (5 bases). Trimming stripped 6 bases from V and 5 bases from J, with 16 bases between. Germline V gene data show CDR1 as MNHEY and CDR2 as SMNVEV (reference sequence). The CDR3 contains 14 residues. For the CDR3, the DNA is TGTGCCAGCAGCCGCGCTGGGGCGAGGGAGACCCAGTACTTC. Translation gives CASSRAGARETQYF.

This chain's CDR3 is CATSREGAGIQYF. As DNA, the CDR3 is TGTGCCACCAGCAGAGAGGGGGCAGGGATACAGTACTTC. The rearrangement uses TRBV15 and TRBJ2-7; a possible D gene is TRBD1 (6 bases). The CDR3 length is 13 residues. Germline V gives CDR1 LNHNV, CDR2 YYDKDF (reference sequence). V was trimmed by 0 bases and J by 10 bases, leaving 13 bases between them.

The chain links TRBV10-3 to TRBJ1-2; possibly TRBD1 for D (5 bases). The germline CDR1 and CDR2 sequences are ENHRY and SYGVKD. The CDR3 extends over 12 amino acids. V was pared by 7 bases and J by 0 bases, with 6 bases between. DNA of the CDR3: TGTGCCATCACGGGGGCTAACTATGGCTACACCTTC. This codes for CAITGANYGYTF.

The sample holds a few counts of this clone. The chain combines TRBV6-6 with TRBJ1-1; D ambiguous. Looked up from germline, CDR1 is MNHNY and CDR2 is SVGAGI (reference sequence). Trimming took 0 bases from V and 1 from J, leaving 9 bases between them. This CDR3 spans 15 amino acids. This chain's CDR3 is CASSYSQVTNTEAFF. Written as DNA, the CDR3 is TGTGCCAGCAGTTACTCGCAGGTCACGAACACTGAAGCTTTCTTT.

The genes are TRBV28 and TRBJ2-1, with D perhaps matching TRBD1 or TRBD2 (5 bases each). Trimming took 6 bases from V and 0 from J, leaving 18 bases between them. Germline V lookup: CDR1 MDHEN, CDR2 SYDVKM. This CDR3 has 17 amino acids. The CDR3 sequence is CASRHTRGFPSYNEQFF. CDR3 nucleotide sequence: TGTGCCAGCAGACACACACGGGGCTTCCCCTCCTACAATGAGCAGTTCTTC.

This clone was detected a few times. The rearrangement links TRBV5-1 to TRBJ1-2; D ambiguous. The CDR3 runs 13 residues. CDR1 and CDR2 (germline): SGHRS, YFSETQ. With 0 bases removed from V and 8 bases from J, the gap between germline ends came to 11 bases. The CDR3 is CASSLDMGGGYTF. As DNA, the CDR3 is TGCGCCAGCAGCTTGGATATGGGAGGGGGCTACACCTTC.

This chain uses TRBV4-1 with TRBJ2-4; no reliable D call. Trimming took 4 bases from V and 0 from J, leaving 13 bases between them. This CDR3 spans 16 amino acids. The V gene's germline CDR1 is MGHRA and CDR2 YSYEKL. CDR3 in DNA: TGCGCCAGCAGCCTATCTTTGGGCCTAGCCAAAAACATTCAGTACTTC. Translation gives CASSLSLGLAKNIQYF.

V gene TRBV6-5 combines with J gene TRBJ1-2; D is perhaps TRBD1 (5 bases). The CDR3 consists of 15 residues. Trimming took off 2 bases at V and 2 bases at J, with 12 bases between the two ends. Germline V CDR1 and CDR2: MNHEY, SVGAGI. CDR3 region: CASSYDRGRNYGYTF. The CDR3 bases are TGTGCCAGCAGTTACGACAGAGGCAGGAACTATGGCTACACCTTC.

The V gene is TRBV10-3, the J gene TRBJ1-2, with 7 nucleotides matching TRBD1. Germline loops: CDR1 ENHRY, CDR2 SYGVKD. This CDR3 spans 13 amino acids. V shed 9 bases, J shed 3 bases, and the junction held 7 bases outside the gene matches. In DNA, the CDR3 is TGTGCCATAGCTGCAGGGGGAGACTATGGCTACACCTTC. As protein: CAIAAGGDYGYTF.

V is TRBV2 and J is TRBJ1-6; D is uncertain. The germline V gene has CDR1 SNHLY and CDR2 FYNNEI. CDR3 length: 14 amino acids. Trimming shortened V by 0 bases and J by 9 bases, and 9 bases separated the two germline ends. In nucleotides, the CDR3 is TGTGCCAGCAGTGAAGCCTCGATACGTTCACCCCTCCACTTT. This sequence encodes CASSEASIRSPLHF.

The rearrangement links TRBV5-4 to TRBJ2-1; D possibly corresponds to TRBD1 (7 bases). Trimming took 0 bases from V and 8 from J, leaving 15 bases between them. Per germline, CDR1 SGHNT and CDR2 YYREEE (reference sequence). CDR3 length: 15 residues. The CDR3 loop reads CASSLGSGGNDEQFF. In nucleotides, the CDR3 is TGTGCCAGCAGCTTGGGGTCAGGGGGGAATGATGAGCAGTTCTTC.

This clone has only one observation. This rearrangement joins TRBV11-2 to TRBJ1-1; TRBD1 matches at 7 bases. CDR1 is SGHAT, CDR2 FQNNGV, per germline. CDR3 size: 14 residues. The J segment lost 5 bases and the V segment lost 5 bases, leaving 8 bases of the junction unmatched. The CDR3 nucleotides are TGTGCCAGCAGCCTTGACAGGGTGGCGACTGAAGCTTTCTTT. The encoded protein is CASSLDRVATEAFF.

The CDR3 protein is CASSSWFGYTF. CDR3 bases: TGTGCCAGCAGTTCCTGGTTCGGCTACACCTTC. This sequence joins TRBV6-1 and TRBJ1-2, with no clear D. Germline CDR1 reads MNHNS; CDR2 reads SASEGT. Deletions cut 5 bases from V and 8 bases from J, with 9 bases between. The CDR3 consists of 11 residues.

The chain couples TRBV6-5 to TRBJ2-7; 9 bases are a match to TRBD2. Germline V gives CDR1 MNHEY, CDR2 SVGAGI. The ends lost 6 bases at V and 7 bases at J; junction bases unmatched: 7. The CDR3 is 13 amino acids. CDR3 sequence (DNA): TGTGCCAGCAGGCCCCTAGCGGGGCTGGAGCAGTACTTC. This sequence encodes CASRPLAGLEQYF.

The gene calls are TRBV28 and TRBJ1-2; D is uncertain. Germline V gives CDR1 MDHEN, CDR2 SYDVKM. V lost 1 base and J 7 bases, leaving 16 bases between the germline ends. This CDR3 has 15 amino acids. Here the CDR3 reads CASSLFGRSRFGYTF. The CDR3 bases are TGTGCCAGCAGTTTATTTGGCAGGTCTAGATTTGGCTACACCTTC.

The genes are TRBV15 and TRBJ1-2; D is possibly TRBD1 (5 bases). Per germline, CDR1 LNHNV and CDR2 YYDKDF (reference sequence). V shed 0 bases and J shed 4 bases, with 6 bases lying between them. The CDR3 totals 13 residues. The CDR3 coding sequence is TGTGCCACCAGCAGAGAAGGGGCCTATGGCTACACCTTC. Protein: CATSREGAYGYTF.